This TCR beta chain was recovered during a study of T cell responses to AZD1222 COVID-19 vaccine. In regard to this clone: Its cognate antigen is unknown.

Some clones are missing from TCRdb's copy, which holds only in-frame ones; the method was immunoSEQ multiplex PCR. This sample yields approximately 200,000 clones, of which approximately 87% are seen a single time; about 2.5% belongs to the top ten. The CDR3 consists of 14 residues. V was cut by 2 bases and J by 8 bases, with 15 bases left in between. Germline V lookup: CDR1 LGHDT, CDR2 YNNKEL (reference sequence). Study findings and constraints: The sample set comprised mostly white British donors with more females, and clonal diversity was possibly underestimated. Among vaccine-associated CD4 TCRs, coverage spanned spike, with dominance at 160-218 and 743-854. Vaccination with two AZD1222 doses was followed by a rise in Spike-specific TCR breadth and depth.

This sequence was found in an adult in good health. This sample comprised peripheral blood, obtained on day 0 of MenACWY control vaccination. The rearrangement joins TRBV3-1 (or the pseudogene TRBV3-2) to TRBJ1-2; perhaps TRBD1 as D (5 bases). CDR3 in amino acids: CASSQRGERKGYTF. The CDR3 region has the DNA TGTGCCAGCAGCCAAAGGGGCGAGCGAAAAGGCTACACCTTC.